These 19 T cell receptor beta chains share one sample of origin, sequenced in a study of CD8+CD57+ T cells in acquired aplastic anemia. TCR beta VDJ and CDR3 profiling used genomic DNA as template. Each CDR3 protein gets one entry after TCRdb re-called the reads with MiXCR. The data hold 260,000 or so distinct CDR3 sequences, with around 45% observed a single time. Patients picked for sequencing had shown CD8+CD57+ cell expansion detected by flow cytometry. Sequencing was done on a sample of sorted CD4+, CD8+, or CD8+CD57+ T cells (not recorded which) from PBMCs. The receptors stem from a human donor with aplastic anemia.

This chain links TRBV19 with TRBJ1-6; no firm D call. V lost 4 bases, J lost 8 bases, and 9 bases lay in between. Germline V gene lookup returns CDR1 LNHDA and CDR2 SQIVND (reference sequence). The length of the CDR3 is 13 residues. DNA for the CDR3: TGTGCCAGTAGTAGGCAGGAGGATTCACCCCTCCACTTT. This translates into CASSRQEDSPLHF.

This chain uses TRBV5-8 with TRBJ2-7, with D possibly called TRBD1 or TRBD2 (5 bases each). V lost 4 bases to trimming and J lost 3 bases, with 11 bases between them. The CDR3 consists of 13 residues. Germline V CDR1 and CDR2: SGHTS, YDEGEE. CDR3 coding DNA: TGTGCCAGCAGCGACCGGGACCACTACGAGCAGTACTTC. Residues: CASSDRDHYEQYF.

As for this clonotype: Just one base apart from a much larger clone, this may be a read error. This chain links TRBV11-2 with TRBJ1-1, with D maybe TRBD1 (6 bases). This CDR3 is built from 16 residues. Germline CDR1 SGHAT, CDR2 FQNNGV. The V end lost 4 bases, the J end lost 1 base, and 16 bases lay between the germline ends. CDR3 amino acids: CASSWAGAPGNTEAFF. In DNA, the CDR3 is TGTGCCAGCAGCTGGGCAGGGGCCCCTGGGAACACTGAAGCTTTCTTT.

This clonotype was detected many times. The rearrangement uses TRBV5-6 and TRBJ2-7; 9 nucleotides align to TRBD1. Germline V gene data show CDR1 as SGHDT and CDR2 as YYEEEE. With 4 bases clipped from V and 3 bases from J, the junction kept 8 bases outside the gene matches. The CDR3 totals 15 residues. The DNA for the CDR3 is TGTGCCAGCAGCAAACCGACAGGGGGGGACTACGAGCAGTACTTC. Residues: CASSKPTGGDYEQYF.

At least ten counts were recorded for this clonotype. The rearrangement joins TRBV5-8 to TRBJ1-2; TRBD1 matches 9 bases. CDR3 size: 16 residues. J gave up 0 bases and V 4 bases, and 7 bases lay outside the gene matches. CDR1 SGHTS and CDR2 YDEGEE come from the germline V gene. CDR3 sequence reads: CASSGDRGIPNYGYTF. The CDR3 DNA sequence: TGTGCCAGCAGCGGCGACAGGGGGATTCCTAACTATGGCTACACCTTC.

V is TRBV7-2 and J is TRBJ1-1; unclear D gene. CDR3 size: 13 residues. Germline values: CDR1 SGHTA, CDR2 FQGNSA. Trimming removed 1 base at V and 1 base at J, with 4 bases between. The CDR3 sequence is CASSLVQNTEAFF. CDR3 nucleotides: TGTGCCAGCAGCTTAGTGCAGAACACTGAAGCTTTCTTT.

This clonotype was counted at least ten times. The chain employs TRBV20-1 and TRBJ1-6; D is unresolved. The CDR3 is 13 amino acids. Trimming left V 7 bases short and J 6 bases short, with 13 bases between. CDR1 is DFQATT, CDR2 SNEGSKA, per germline (reference sequence). The CDR3 sequence: CSVEEPGNSPLHF. CDR3 in DNA: TGCAGTGTTGAGGAGCCCGGTAATTCACCCCTCCACTTT.

For this clonotype: This sequence may be a read error, since a much larger clone differs from it by one base. The chain carries TRBV6-4 and TRBJ2-1; no clear D gene. The germline V gene encodes CDR1 MRHNA and CDR2 SNTAGT. The CDR3 loop spans 12 amino acids. Trimming removed 2 bases at V and 5 bases at J, with 4 bases between. The CDR3 DNA is TGTGCCAGCAGTGACAGGAACAATGAGCAGTTCTTC. Protein sequence: CASSDRNNEQFF.

This clonotype occurred many times. The rearrangement links TRBV4-1 to TRBJ2-7; 7 bases are shared with TRBD2. The CDR3 covers 15 residues. Germline CDR1 reads MGHRA; CDR2 reads YSYEKL. V lost 2 bases and J lost 2; bases outside the gene matches: 6. The CDR3 is CASSQKAGSTYEQYF. Here the CDR3 DNA reads TGCGCCAGCAGCCAAAAAGCGGGATCAACCTACGAGCAGTACTTC.

The V gene is TRBV10-1, the J gene TRBJ2-3; possible D gene TRBD2, 6 bases. CDR3 size: 15 residues. In germline, CDR1 is WNHNN, CDR2 SYGVQD (reference sequence). The V and J ends lost 7 bases and 3 bases respectively, with 17 bases between them. The CDR3 DNA reads as TGCGCCAGCACCCCAACGGGGGTATCGACAGATACGCAGTATTTT. This translates into CASTPTGVSTDTQYF.

This clonotype was observed a handful of times. V gene TRBV30 combines with J gene TRBJ1-5; D is uncertain. The CDR3 has 13 residues. With 0 bases removed from V and 7 bases from J, the gap between germline ends came to 10 bases. Germline V CDR1 and CDR2: GTSNPN, SVGIG (reference sequence). The CDR3 loop is CAWSVYSGQPQHF. CDR3 nucleotides: TGTGCCTGGAGTGTGTATTCCGGGCAGCCCCAGCATTTT.

Points on this clonotype: A much larger clonotype is one base distant, so this may be a read error. This CDR3 fails to terminate in the conserved phenylalanine or tryptophan, so it likely reflects a read error. This chain connects TRBV4-3 to TRBJ2-3; no definite D call. CDR3 length: 14 residues. Per the germline V gene, CDR1 is LGHNA and CDR2 is YSLEER. The V gene lost 1 base and the J gene lost 4 bases, with 9 bases spanning the gap. In nucleotides, the CDR3 is TGCGCCAGCAGCCAAGGGTCCAAACCAGATACGCAGTATCTT. Its translation is CASSQGSKPDTQYL.

The V and J genes are TRBV9 and TRBJ2-5; 12 bases fit TRBD2. Trimming took 4 bases from V and 2 from J; bases not matched to a gene: 3. Germline CDR1 is SGDLS and CDR2 is YYNGEE. The CDR3 contains 15 residues. The CDR3 protein is CASSPGTSGQETQYF. The CDR3 region has the DNA TGTGCCAGCAGCCCCGGGACTAGCGGGCAAGAGACCCAGTACTTC.

The chain combines TRBV30 with TRBJ2-7; 9 bases map to TRBD1. The length of the CDR3 is 15 residues. The J segment lost 5 bases and the V segment lost 1 base, leaving 9 bases of the junction unmatched. Germline CDR1 and CDR2: GTSNPN and SVGIG (reference sequence). CDR3 in amino acids: CAWSGTGVPLDEQYF. DNA for the CDR3: TGTGCCTGGAGTGGGACAGGGGTTCCTTTGGACGAGCAGTACTTC.

V gene TRBV9 combines with J gene TRBJ2-1, with 12 bases lining up with TRBD2. CDR1 is SGDLS, CDR2 YYNGEE, per germline. The CDR3 spans 15 residues. J lost 10 bases, V lost 2 bases, and 7 bases had no gene match. The CDR3 DNA reads as TGTGCCAGCAGCGTGTGGACTAGCGGGGAGGGAGAGCAGTTCTTC. Translation gives CASSVWTSGEGEQFF.

This clonotype showed up many times. This sequence joins TRBV4-1 and TRBJ2-7; D is unresolved. The CDR3 is 15 residues long. V was clipped by 0 bases and J by 3 bases, with 12 bases between them. Germline values: CDR1 MGHRA, CDR2 YSYEKL. For the CDR3, the DNA is TGCGCCAGCAGCCAAGACGCAGCCAGGTACTACGAGCAGTACTTC. Its translation is CASSQDAARYYEQYF.

J is TRBJ2-1 and V is TRBV15; D uncertain. The ends were cut back, 6 bases at V and 5 bases at J, with 8 bases in the middle. The CDR3 runs 12 residues. Germline V lookup: CDR1 LNHNV, CDR2 YYDKDF (reference sequence). Here the CDR3 DNA reads TGTGCCACCAGAGTTTCCGACAATGAGCAGTTCTTC. Protein sequence: CATRVSDNEQFF.

V usage is TRBV11-2 and J usage is TRBJ1-2, with 8 bases matching TRBD1. Germline-derived CDR1 and CDR2 are SGHAT and FQNNGV. V was clipped by 3 bases and J by 6 bases; unmatched bases: 3. This CDR3 comprises 13 residues. For the CDR3, the DNA is TGTGCCAGCAGCTTTTCGACAGGGGATGGCTACACCTTC. It yields the protein CASSFSTGDGYTF. Complete variable domain (other parts from reference TRBV11-2 and TRBJ1-2): EAGVAQSPRYKIIEKRQSVAFWCNPISGHATLYWYQQILGQGPKLLIQFQNNGVVDDSQLPKDRFSAERLKGVDSTLKIQPAKLEDSAVYLCASSFSTGDGYTFGSGTRLTVV.

The rearrangement uses TRBV24-1 and TRBJ2-7; D ambiguous. CDR3 length: 15 residues. Trimming shortened V by 4 bases and J by 2 bases, and 14 bases separated the two germline ends. Germline loops: CDR1 KGHDR, CDR2 SFDVKD. This CDR3 is CATSDLVAGTYEQYF. In DNA, the CDR3 is TGTGCCACCAGTGACCTGGTAGCAGGTACCTACGAGCAGTACTTC.